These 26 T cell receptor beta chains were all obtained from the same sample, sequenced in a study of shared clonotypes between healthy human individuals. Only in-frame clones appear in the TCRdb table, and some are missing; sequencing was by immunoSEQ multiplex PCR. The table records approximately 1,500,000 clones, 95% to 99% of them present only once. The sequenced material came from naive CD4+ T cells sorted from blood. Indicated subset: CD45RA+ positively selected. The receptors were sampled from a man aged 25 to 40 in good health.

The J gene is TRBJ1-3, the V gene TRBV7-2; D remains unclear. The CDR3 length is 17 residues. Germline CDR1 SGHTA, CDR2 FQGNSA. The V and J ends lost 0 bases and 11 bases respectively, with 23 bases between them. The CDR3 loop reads CASSLATTPRSGTAIYF. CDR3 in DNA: TGTGCCAGCAGCTTAGCAACCACTCCCCGCTCTGGAACGGCCATATATTTT.

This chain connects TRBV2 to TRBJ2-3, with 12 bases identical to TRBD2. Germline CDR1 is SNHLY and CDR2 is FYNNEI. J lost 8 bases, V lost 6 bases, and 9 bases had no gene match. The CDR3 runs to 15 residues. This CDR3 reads CASRPLAGGVGTQYF. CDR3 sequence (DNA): TGTGCCAGCAGGCCCCTAGCGGGAGGGGTCGGTACGCAGTATTTT.

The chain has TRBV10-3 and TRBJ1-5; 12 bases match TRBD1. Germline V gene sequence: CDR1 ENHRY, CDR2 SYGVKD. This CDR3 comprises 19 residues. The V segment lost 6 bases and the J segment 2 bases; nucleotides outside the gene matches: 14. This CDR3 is CAISSGGQGASYGNQPQHF. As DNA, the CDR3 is TGTGCCATCAGCTCCGGGGGACAGGGGGCCTCTTACGGCAATCAGCCCCAGCATTTT.

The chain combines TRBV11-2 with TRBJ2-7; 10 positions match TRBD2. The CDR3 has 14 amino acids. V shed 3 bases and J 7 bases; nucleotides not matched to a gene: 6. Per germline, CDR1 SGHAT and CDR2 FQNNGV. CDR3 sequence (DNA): TGTGCCAGCAGCTTCCTAGCGGGAGCAGGAGAGCAGTACTTC. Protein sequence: CASSFLAGAGEQYF.

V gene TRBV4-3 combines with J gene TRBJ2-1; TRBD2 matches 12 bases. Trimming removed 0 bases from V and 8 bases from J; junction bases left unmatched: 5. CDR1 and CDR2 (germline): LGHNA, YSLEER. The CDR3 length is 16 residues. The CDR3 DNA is TGCGCCAGCAGCCAAGATGAACTAGCGGGAGGAGATGAGCAGTTCTTC. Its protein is CASSQDELAGGDEQFF.

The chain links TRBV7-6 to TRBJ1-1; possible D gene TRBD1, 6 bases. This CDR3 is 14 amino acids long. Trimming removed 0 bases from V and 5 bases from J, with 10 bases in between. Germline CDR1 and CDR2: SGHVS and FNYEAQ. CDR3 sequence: CASSLAGGGTEAFF. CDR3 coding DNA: TGTGCCAGCAGCTTAGCGGGGGGCGGAACTGAAGCTTTCTTT.

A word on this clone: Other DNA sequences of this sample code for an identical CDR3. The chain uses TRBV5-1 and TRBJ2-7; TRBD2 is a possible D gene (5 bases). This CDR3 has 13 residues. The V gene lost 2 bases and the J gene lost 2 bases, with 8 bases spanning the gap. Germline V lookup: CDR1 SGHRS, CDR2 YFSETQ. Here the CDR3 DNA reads TGCGCCAGCAGCTTAATCGGGACCTACGAGCAGTACTTC. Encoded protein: CASSLIGTYEQYF. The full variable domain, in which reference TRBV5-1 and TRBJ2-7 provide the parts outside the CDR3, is KAGVTQTPRYLIKTRGQQVTLSCSPISGHRSVSWYQQTPGQGLQFLFEYFSETQRNKGNFPGRFSGRQFSNSRSEMNVSTLELGDSALYLCASSLIGTYEQYFGPGTRLTVT.

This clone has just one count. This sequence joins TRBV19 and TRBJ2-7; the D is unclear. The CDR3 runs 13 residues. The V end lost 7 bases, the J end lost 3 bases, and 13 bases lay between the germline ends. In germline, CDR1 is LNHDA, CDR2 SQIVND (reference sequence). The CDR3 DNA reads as TGTGCCAGTACTAACAGAAACGGCTACGAGCAGTACTTC. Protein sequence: CASTNRNGYEQYF.

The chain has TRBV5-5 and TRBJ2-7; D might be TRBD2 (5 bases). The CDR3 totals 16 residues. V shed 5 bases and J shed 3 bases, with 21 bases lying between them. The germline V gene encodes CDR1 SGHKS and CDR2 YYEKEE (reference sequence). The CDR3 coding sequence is TGTGCCAGCAGTCCGGGAACCCTTCTTGGGGACTACGAGCAGTACTTC. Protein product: CASSPGTLLGDYEQYF.

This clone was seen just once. The CDR3 here is CAAKPTGLNTEAFF. The CDR3 DNA reads TGTGCCGCGAAACCGACAGGGTTGAACACTGAAGCTTTCTTT. The chain carries TRBV6-1 and TRBJ1-1; 7 bases align to TRBD1. Germline CDR1 is MNHNS and CDR2 is SASEGT. The CDR3 contains 14 residues. The trim removed 11 bases at V and 0 bases at J, leaving 9 bases unmatched.

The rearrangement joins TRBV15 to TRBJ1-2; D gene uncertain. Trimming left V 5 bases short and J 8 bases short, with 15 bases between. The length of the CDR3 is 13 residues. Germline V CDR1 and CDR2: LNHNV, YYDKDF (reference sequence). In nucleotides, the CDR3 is TGTGCCACCAGCCGAGGAGACGAGAGAGGCTACACCTTC. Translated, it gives CATSRGDERGYTF.

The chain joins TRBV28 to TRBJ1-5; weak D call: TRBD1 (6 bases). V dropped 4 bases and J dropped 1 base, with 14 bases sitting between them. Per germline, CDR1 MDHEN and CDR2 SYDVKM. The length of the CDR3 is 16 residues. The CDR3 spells CASSSQGVLSNQPQHF. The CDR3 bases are TGTGCCAGCAGTTCACAGGGAGTCTTGAGCAATCAGCCCCAGCATTTT.

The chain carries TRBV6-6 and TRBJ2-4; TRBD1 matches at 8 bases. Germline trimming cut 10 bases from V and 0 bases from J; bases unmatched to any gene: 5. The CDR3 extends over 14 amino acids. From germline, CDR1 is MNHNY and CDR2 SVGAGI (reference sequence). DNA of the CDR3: TGTGCCACCGTGGACAGGGTAGCCAAAAACATTCAGTACTTC. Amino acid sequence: CATVDRVAKNIQYF.

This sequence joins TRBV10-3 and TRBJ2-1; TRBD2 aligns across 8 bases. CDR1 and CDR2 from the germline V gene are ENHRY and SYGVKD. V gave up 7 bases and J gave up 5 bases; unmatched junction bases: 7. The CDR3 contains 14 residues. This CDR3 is CAITPQLADNEQFF. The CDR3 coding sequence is TGTGCCATCACCCCCCAACTAGCGGACAATGAGCAGTTCTTC.

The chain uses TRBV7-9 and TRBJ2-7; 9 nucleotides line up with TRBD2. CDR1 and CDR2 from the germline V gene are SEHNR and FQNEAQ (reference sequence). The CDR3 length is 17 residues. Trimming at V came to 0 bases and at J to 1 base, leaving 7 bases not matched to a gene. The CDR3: CASSLAIAGGRSYEQYF. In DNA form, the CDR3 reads TGTGCCAGCAGCTTAGCTATCGCGGGAGGGAGATCCTACGAGCAGTACTTC.

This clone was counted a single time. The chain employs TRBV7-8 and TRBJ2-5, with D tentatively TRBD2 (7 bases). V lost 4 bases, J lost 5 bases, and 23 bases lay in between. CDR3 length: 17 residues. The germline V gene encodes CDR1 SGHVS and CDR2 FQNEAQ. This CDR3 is CASSSRRGGAPRETQYF. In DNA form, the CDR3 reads TGTGCCAGCAGCTCCCGGAGGGGGGGGGCCCCCAGGGAGACCCAGTACTTC.

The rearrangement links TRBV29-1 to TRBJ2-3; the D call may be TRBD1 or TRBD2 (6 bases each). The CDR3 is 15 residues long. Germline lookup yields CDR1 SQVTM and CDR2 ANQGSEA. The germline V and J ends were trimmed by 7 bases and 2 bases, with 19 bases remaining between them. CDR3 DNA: TGCAGCGGGCGCGGGACAAATAAGAACACAGATACGCAGTATTTT. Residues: CSGRGTNKNTDTQYF.

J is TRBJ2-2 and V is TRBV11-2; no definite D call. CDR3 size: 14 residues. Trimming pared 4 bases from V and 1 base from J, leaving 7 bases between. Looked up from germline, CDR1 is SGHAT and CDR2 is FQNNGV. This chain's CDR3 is CASSSLKNTGELFF. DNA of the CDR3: TGTGCCAGCAGCTCTTTAAAGAACACCGGGGAGCTGTTTTTT. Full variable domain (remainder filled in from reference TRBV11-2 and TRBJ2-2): EAGVAQSPRYKIIEKRQSVAFWCNPISGHATLYWYQQILGQGPKLLIQFQNNGVVDDSQLPKDRFSAERLKGVDSTLKIQPAKLEDSAVYLCASSSLKNTGELFFGEGSRLTVL.

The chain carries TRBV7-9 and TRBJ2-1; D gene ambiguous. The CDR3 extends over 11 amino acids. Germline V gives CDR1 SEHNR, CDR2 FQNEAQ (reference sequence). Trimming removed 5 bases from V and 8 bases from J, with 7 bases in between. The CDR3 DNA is TGTGCCAGCAGCCCTAACTATGAGCAGTTCTTC. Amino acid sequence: CASSPNYEQFF.

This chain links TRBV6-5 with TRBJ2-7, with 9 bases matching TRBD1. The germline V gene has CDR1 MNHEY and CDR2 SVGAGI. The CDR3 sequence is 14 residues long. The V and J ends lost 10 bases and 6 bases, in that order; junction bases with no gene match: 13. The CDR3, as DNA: TGTGCCACCGAAAGACAGGGGGAATCATCCGAGCAGTACTTC. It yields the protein CATERQGESSEQYF.

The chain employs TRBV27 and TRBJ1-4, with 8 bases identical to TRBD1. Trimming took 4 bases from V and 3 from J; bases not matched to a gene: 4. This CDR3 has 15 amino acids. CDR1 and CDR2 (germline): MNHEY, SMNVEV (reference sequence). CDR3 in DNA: TGTGCCAGCAGTTCGGGACAGGTCCCTAATGAAAAACTGTTTTTT. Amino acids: CASSSGQVPNEKLFF. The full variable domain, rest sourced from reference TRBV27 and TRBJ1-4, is EAQVTQNPRYLITVTGKKLTVTCSQNMNHEYMSWYRQDPGLGLRQIYYSMNVEVTDKGDVPEGYKVSRKEKRNFPLILESPSPNQTSLYFCASSSGQVPNEKLFFGSGTQLSVL.

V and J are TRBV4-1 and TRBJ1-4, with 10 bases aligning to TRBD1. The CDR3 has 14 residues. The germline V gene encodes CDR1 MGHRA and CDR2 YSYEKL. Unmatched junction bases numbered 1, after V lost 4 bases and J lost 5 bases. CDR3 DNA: TGCGCCAGCAGCCCGGGACAGGGGAATGAAAAACTGTTTTTT. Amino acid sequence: CASSPGQGNEKLFF.

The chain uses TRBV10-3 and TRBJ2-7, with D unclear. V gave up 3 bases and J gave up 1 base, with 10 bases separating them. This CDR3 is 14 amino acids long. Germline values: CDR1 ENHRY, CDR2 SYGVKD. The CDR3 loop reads CAISDSSRSYEQYF. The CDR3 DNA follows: TGTGCCATCAGTGATAGTAGCCGATCCTACGAGCAGTACTTC.

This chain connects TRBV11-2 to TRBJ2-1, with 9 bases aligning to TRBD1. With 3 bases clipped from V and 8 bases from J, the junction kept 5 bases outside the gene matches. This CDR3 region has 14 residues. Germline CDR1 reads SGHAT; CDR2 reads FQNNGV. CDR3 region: CASSFSTGGHEQFF. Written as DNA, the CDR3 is TGTGCCAGCAGCTTCTCCACAGGGGGCCATGAGCAGTTCTTC.

CDR3 in amino acids: CAWSEQVYNEQFF. The CDR3 DNA reads as TGTGCCTGGAGTGAGCAGGTCTACAATGAGCAGTTCTTC. The V and J genes are TRBV30 and TRBJ2-1; no definite D call. The CDR3 loop spans 13 amino acids. The V end lost 1 base, the J end lost 3 bases, and 7 bases lay between the germline ends. Germline V CDR1 and CDR2: GTSNPN, SVGIG (reference sequence).

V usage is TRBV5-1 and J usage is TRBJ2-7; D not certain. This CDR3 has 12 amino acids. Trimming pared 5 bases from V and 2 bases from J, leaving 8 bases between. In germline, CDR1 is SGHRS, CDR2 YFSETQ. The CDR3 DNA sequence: TGCGCCAGCAGGGCGGAGACCTACGAGCAGTACTTC. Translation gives CASRAETYEQYF.